The 19 T cell receptor beta chains listed next were all sequenced from one sample in a study of T cell repertoires in cytomegalovirus infection. TCRdb reprocessed the reads via MiXCR and lists one record per CDR3 protein. The data contain fewer than 850,000 distinct CDR3 sequences, 25% to 30% of them singletons. Their target antigens are unknown. Here the sequenced sample was cultured CD8+ T cells from PBMCs, taken from culture after CMV antigen stimulation. These receptors were obtained from a human donor in good health (CMV status not recorded). Some clones in this sample may be carry-over from other donors' samples.

This clonotype was recorded a few times. The CDR3 DNA reads TGCGCCAGCAGCCAAGAAGCCGGGACAGTTTACAATGAGCAGTTCTTC. Translation: CASSQEAGTVYNEQFF. V gene TRBV4-3 combines with J gene TRBJ2-1; 7 bases line up with TRBD1. CDR3 size: 16 residues. The ends lost 0 bases at V and 4 bases at J; junction bases unmatched: 6. Germline V CDR1 and CDR2: LGHNA, YSLEER.

This chain joins TRBV14 and TRBJ1-2; the D gene is possibly TRBD1 (6 bases). Deletions cut 4 bases from V and 0 bases from J, with 15 bases between. The CDR3 is 16 residues long. The V gene's germline CDR1 is SGHDN and CDR2 FVKESK. The CDR3 DNA is TGTGCCAGCAGCCGGGGGGGCGGACCAGCTAACTATGGCTACACCTTC. Protein sequence: CASSRGGGPANYGYTF.

The sample holds a few counts of this clonotype. CDR3 DNA: TGTGCCGTAAGAGGGGAGGCTACCTTCTCTGGGGCCAACGTCCTGACTTTC. It codes for CAVRGEATFSGANVLTF. The gene calls are TRBV12-3 or TRBV12-4 and TRBJ2-6, with D tentatively TRBD2 (6 bases). The V gene lost 11 bases and the J gene lost 0 bases, with 20 bases spanning the gap. The CDR3 sequence is 17 residues long.

This clonotype was picked up many times. The chain recombines TRBV7-6 with TRBJ2-3, with 10 bases matching TRBD2. V dropped 3 bases and J dropped 0; count of bases not matched to a gene: 3. From germline, CDR1 is SGHVS and CDR2 FNYEAQ. The CDR3 totals 16 residues. Written as DNA, the CDR3 is TGTGCCAGCAGCTTGGTACTAGCGGGAAGCACAGATACGCAGTATTTT. Its protein is CASSLVLAGSTDTQYF.

The chain carries TRBV9 and TRBJ1-2; D call uncertain. The CDR3 loop spans 19 amino acids. Germline V gene data show CDR1 as SGDLS and CDR2 as YYNGEE. V lost 3 bases and J lost 3, with 27 bases in between. The CDR3, as DNA: TGTGCCAGCAGCGCCCTAAGCCACCCACGACCGGGGAATGACTATGGCTACACCTTC. Translated, it gives CASSALSHPRPGNDYGYTF.

This chain connects TRBV5-1 to TRBJ2-1; 11 nucleotides line up with TRBD2. This CDR3 is built from 16 residues. V was pared by 2 bases and J by 6 bases, with 7 bases of the junction left unmatched. CDR1 and CDR2 from the germline V gene are SGHRS and YFSETQ. The CDR3 loop reads CASSLPASGGTNEQFF. CDR3 DNA sequence: TGCGCCAGCAGCTTACCCGCTAGCGGGGGGACCAATGAGCAGTTCTTC.

This clonotype was recorded a few times. The chain uses TRBV27 and TRBJ2-5; possibly TRBD1 or TRBD2 for D (5 bases each). This CDR3 is 13 amino acids long. V was pared by 4 bases and J by 5 bases, with 11 bases between. The germline V gene has CDR1 MNHEY and CDR2 SMNVEV (reference sequence). CDR3 sequence: CASSWGSDETQYF. Here the CDR3 DNA reads TGTGCCAGCAGTTGGGGGTCGGATGAGACCCAGTACTTC.

This clonotype appeared a few times. V usage is TRBV28 and J usage is TRBJ1-2; 7 bases align to TRBD1. Germline CDR1 and CDR2: MDHEN and SYDVKM. The CDR3 loop spans 18 amino acids. J lost 2 bases, V lost 2 bases, and 14 bases had no gene match. This chain's CDR3 is CASSLAAGWGDRNYGYTF. In DNA form, the CDR3 reads TGTGCCAGCAGTTTAGCGGCAGGATGGGGGGACAGAAACTATGGCTACACCTTC.

The chain employs TRBV4-2 and TRBJ2-1, with 13 bases matching TRBD2. This CDR3 is built from 16 residues. Looked up from germline, CDR1 is LGHNA and CDR2 is YNFKEQ. The V segment lost 4 bases and the J segment 5 bases; nucleotides outside the gene matches: 5. CDR3 region: CASSRYGTSGDNEQFF. The CDR3 DNA reads as TGTGCCAGCAGCCGGTACGGGACTAGCGGGGACAATGAGCAGTTCTTC.

The chain links TRBV7-8 to TRBJ1-2; D remains unclear. V dropped 5 bases and J dropped 0 bases, with 13 bases sitting between them. The germline gives CDR1 SGHVS, CDR2 FQNEAQ. The CDR3 spans 15 residues. The CDR3: CASSVGRATNYGYTF. In DNA form, the CDR3 reads TGTGCCAGCAGCGTTGGGAGAGCCACTAACTATGGCTACACCTTC. Using reference TRBV7-8 and TRBJ1-2 for the parts outside the CDR3, the full variable domain is GAGVSQSPRYKVAKRGQDVALRCDPISGHVSLFWYQQALGQGPEFLTYFQNEAQLDKSGLPSDRFFAERPEGSVSTLKIQRTQQEDSAVYLCASSVGRATNYGYTFGSGTRLTVV.

The chain is built from TRBV27 and TRBJ2-7, with D possibly matching TRBD1 (6 bases). The germline V gene has CDR1 MNHEY and CDR2 SMNVEV (reference sequence). This CDR3 has 18 amino acids. The V gene lost 1 base and the J gene lost 0 bases, with 19 bases spanning the gap. The CDR3 nucleotides are TGTGCCAGCAGTTTATACGCAGGGGATGCGTTACGCTCCTACGAGCAGTACGTC. Its translation is CASSLYAGDALRSYEQYV.

The chain couples TRBV24-1 to TRBJ2-2; tentative D call: TRBD1 (6 bases). Germline lookup yields CDR1 KGHDR and CDR2 SFDVKD. Between the trimmed V and J ends, which lost 3 bases and 4 bases, there was a span of 8 bases. The CDR3 covers 14 residues. Written as DNA, the CDR3 is TGTGCCACCAGTGATCTGGGGGCCACCGGGGAGCTGTTTTTT. It translates to CATSDLGATGELFF.

The J gene is TRBJ1-6, the V gene TRBV18; D may be TRBD1 (5 bases). CDR3 length equals 15 residues. Germline V CDR1 and CDR2: KGHSH, LQKENI. V lost 8 bases, J lost 10 bases, and 21 bases lay in between. In nucleotides, the CDR3 is TGTGCCAGCGAGGACGGCGGGGCGGCGTACTCACCCCTCCACTTT. Encoded protein: CASEDGGAAYSPLHF.

This clonotype has just a few counts. The CDR3 nucleotides are TGTGCCAGCAGTGACAGGTATAACACTGAAGCTTTCTTT. Translated, it gives CASSDRYNTEAFF. This rearrangement joins TRBV6-4 to TRBJ1-1; no definite D call. V shed 2 bases and J shed 2 bases, with 6 bases lying between them. This CDR3 spans 13 amino acids. Germline CDR1 is MRHNA and CDR2 is SNTAGT.

The chain carries TRBV7-3 and TRBJ2-1, with 9 bases lining up with TRBD1. V gave up 3 bases and J gave up 8 bases; unmatched junction bases: 8. The CDR3 consists of 15 residues. Germline loops: CDR1 SGHTA, CDR2 FQGTGA. This CDR3 reads CASSLTGGIIDEQFF. The DNA for the CDR3 is TGTGCCAGCAGCTTGACAGGGGGAATTATCGATGAGCAGTTCTTC. Combining the CDR3 with reference TRBV7-3 and TRBJ2-1 gives the whole variable domain GAGVSQTPSNKVTEKGKYVELRCDPISGHTALYWYRQSLGQGPEFLIYFQGTGAADDSGLPNDRFFAVRPEGSVSTLKIQRTERGDSAVYLCASSLTGGIIDEQFFGPGTRLTVL.

In its sample, this clonotype was seen once. The chain's CDR3 is CASWGGDFTEAFF. The CDR3 DNA sequence: TGTGCCAGTTGGGGGGGGGATTTCACTGAAGCTTTCTTT. This chain uses TRBV19 with TRBJ1-1, with D possibly being TRBD1 (5 bases). CDR1 and CDR2 from the germline V gene are LNHDA and SQIVND (reference sequence). V gave up 8 bases and J gave up 4 bases, with 14 bases separating them. This CDR3 comprises 13 residues.

V gene TRBV2 combines with J gene TRBJ1-1; D gene uncertain. Germline lookup yields CDR1 SNHLY and CDR2 FYNNEI. This CDR3 has 11 amino acids. Trimming left V 8 bases short and J 1 base short, with 5 bases between. The CDR3 sequence is CASVTNTEAFF. The CDR3, as DNA: TGTGCCAGCGTAACGAACACTGAAGCTTTCTTT.

The chain recombines TRBV19 with TRBJ1-3; D unclear. The germline CDR1 and CDR2 sequences are LNHDA and SQIVND (reference sequence). This CDR3 is 16 amino acids long. V lost 8 bases and J 0 bases, leaving 17 bases between the germline ends. The CDR3 here is CASRDPARFSGNTIYF. DNA of the CDR3: TGTGCCAGTCGAGACCCAGCCCGCTTCTCTGGAAACACCATATATTTT.

J is TRBJ1-1 and V is TRBV3-1; D not certain. Trimming left V 0 bases short and J 2 bases short, with 7 bases between. From germline, CDR1 is LGHDT and CDR2 YNNKEL (reference sequence). This CDR3 is built from 14 residues. The CDR3 DNA is TGTGCCAGCAGCCAAGATTCGGCCAACACTGAAGCTTTCTTT. Its protein is CASSQDSANTEAFF.